The sequence of this TCR beta chain was determined in a study of shared clonotypes between healthy human individuals. Study summary: Three plates each covered CD4 naive and memory; CD8 naive two, CD8 memory one.

Original methodology: For the immunoSEQ data, sequences were junction-only without quality scores, so filtering differed. Data came from immunoSEQ multiplex PCR; TCRdb stores just in-frame clones and leaves some out. The DNA was the basis for D and trimming; V, J and clone size are from that table. The sample holds some 1 million clones, around four fifths seen once. As to this clone: What it binds is not known.

It was into CD45RA+ naive and CD45RA-negative memory subsets that the CD4+ cells were split. Looked up from germline, CDR1 is MDHEN and CDR2 is SYDVKM. The CDR3 consists of 15 residues. Trimming took 2 bases from V and 4 from J, leaving 13 bases between them. Study results and caveats: Sharing of clonotypes among donors was expected to vary with sequencing depth.

Sequencing was carried out using memory CD4+ T cells sorted from blood. Stated subset: CD45RA-negative fraction. This chain links TRBV28 with TRBJ2-3; the D gene is possibly TRBD2 (5 bases). This receptor was taken from a man younger than 35 in good health. The CDR3 DNA sequence: TGTGCCAGCAGTTTAGAGGGTGGAGGCGCAGATACGCAGTATTTT. Amino acids: CASSLEGGGADTQYF.